The sequence of this T cell receptor (beta chain) was determined in a study of Ad26.COV2.S vaccination and SARS-CoV-2 variants (dated by TCRdb to the early 2020s). At the level of the whole study: Vaccine-arm donors came from COV1001, a multicentre, randomized, double-blind, placebo-controlled phase I-IIa trial of Ad26.COV2.S in healthy adults. Dosing of Ad26.COV2.S was intramuscular, at either 5x10^10 or 1x10^11 viral particles, delivered as one shot or as two shots spaced 56 days apart. TCRbeta repertoire sequencing served as the tool for gauging how specific and how broad the SARS-CoV-2-reactive T cell receptors were following Ad26.COV2.S vaccination. The TCR-sequenced set comprised about 30 samples: some 20 Ad26.COV2.S vaccine recipients, 5 placebo recipients and 8 SARS-CoV-2 convalescent individuals. Trial participants were randomized into five groups of five, in which low-dose or high-dose Ad26.COV2.S was given once or twice, or placebo was given on both occasions. Investigators remained blinded to trial group allocation during experiments and outcome assessment. Broader findings and caveats from the paper: Substantial breadth of spike-specific CD8+ and CD4+ T cell responses was reported after vaccination. Vaccine and placebo recipients had similar non-spike TCR breadth, a finding consistent with the vaccine containing only spike. The study lacked the statistical power to compare responses across vaccine doses or regimens. According to the authors, total T cell responses may have been underestimated by the TCR breadth and depth analyses. Compared with placebo recipients, Ad26.COV2.S recipients showed higher spike-specific TCR breadth (P = 0.0014).

Sample treatment or condition, as interpreted from the label and publication: some 20 received Ad26.COV2.S at low or high dose, single or two shots; roughly five received placebo; per-sample allocation not given. Repertoires of vaccine and placebo recipients were sequenced from samples collected on day 63 after the first injection. In Cohort 1b, 25 adults aged 18-55 years were enrolled at a single site in Boston, USA, between 29 July and 7 August 2020. Ad26.COV2.S was a replication-incompetent adenovirus type 26 vector expressing a prefusion-stabilized SARS-CoV-2 spike protein from the original Wuhan strain. TCRbeta CDR3 regions were sequenced with the immunoSEQ Assay. After extraction, genomic DNA underwent amplification by bias-controlled multiplex PCR, followed by high-throughput sequencing. Regarding the original processing steps: Collapsing and filtering of sequences were performed to quantify the absolute abundance of each unique TCRbeta CDR3 region. T cell fraction was estimated by normalizing TCRbeta template counts to usable DNA, which was measured by amplifying reference genes present in all nucleated cells. Repertoire TCRs were annotated as SARS-CoV-2-specific by exact matching of V gene, CDR3 amino acid sequence and J gene to a known reactive TCR set. MIRA supplied the reference SARS-CoV-2 TCR set, which was filtered for enrichment in COVID-19-positive ImmuneCODE repertoires so that public or cross-reactive TCRs were removed. Using the MIRA antigens, annotated TCRs were further analysed by specific ORF or by position within an ORF. Breadth was defined as annotated unique rearrangements over total unique productive rearrangements; depth was the summed frequency of those rearrangements. Group comparisons of TCR breadth used two-sided Wilcoxon rank-sum tests. TCRdb limited this immuneACCESS table to in-frame rearrangements with V and J called. A share of clones is missing; checked studies link under half to unresolved V genes, and the rest is unexplained. That table is the source of V, J and clone size, and D and trimming were worked out from the DNA. The sample table holds approximately 480,000 clones, of which 70% to 90% were seen once. Together, the top ten hold around 13% of the sample.

Notes on this clone: Its antigen remains unidentified. The input lacks base qualities; no much larger clone sits a single base away.

This clonotype originated in a person between 18 and 60 years old who received the Ad26.COV2.S COVID-19 vaccine or a placebo. The specimen was peripheral blood, collected in a trial of Ad26.COV2.S vaccine versus placebo.

The CDR3 in this case is CSVSWTQGSGEAFF. The sequence in DNA is TGCAGCGTTTCGTGGACACAGGGATCGGGTGAAGCTTTCTTT. The receptor chain draws on TRBV29-1 and TRBJ1-1, and possibly TRBD1, on 6 matching bases. As encoded in the germline V gene, CDR1 is SQVTM while CDR2 is ANQGSEA. The V and J ends are trimmed by 5 bases and 7 bases, leaving 20 bases between them. The CDR3 spans 14 residues, from the cysteine through the phenylalanine. The only DNA kept is the CDR3, 42 bases in frame from the first base.